The clone carrying this T cell receptor beta chain was seen more than once but under ten times. This record belongs to a study of CD8+ T cells in alopecia areata. Alopecia areata patients gave lesional scalp punch biopsies and peripheral blood samples. TCR sequencing used cDNA made by reverse transcription of extracted RNA. This table comes from immunoSEQ multiplex PCR, and its TCRdb copy is limited to in-frame clones, with some not included. This table holds 90,000 to 100,000 clones, 35% to 50% found once. Trimming shortened V by 6 bases and J by 5 bases, and 13 bases separated the two germline ends. This CDR3 is built from 13 residues. Looked up from germline, CDR1 is MDHEN and CDR2 is SYDVKM.

The origin of this receptor is a human donor with alopecia areata. Sequenced input: CD4+ T cells sorted from blood. This chain links TRBV28 with TRBJ2-5; no clear D gene. CDR3 residues: CASRPRRHETQYF. For the CDR3, the DNA is TGTGCCAGCAGGCCTCGAAGGCATGAGACCCAGTACTTC. Supplemented by reference TRBV28 and TRBJ2-5, the full variable domain reads DVKVTQSSRYLVKRTGEKVFLECVQDMDHENMFWYRQDPGLGLRLIYFSYDVKMKEKGDIPEGYSVSREKKERFSLILESASTNQTSMYLCASRPRRHETQYFGPGTRLLVL.